Listed below are T cell receptor beta chains from one sample, sequenced in a study of tumor and adjacent non-tumor tissue in lung cancer. TCRdb analysed the multiplex PCR reads with MiXCR anew, one entry per CDR3 protein. The profile covers tens of thousands of distinct CDR3 sequences, with 65% to 90% appearing a single time and about 14% taken by the ten largest. The sample comprised lung tumor tissue. These receptors came from a woman between 45 and 65 years old with non-small cell lung cancer. The CDR3 runs from the conserved cysteine through the conserved F or W.

v_gene	j_gene	CDR3aa
TRBV6-5	TRBJ1-6	CASSYYGPQTLYLHF
TRBV6-1	TRBJ1-5	CASSVPVVGVNQPKHF
TRBV29-1	TRBJ2-2	CNVETSGNTGEPFF
TRBV5-5	TRBJ2-1	CANSLAVPVTRSYNEQFF
TRBV14	TRBJ2-6	CASSFRASGANVLTF
TRBV4-2	TRBJ2-5	CVSSQDSQGGTQNF
TRBV5-4	NA	CANGTSRRTDTQHF
TRBV5-1	TRBJ2-1	CASSLGFTGGHNEQFF
TRBV28	TRBJ1-1	CTSSLEGNTEAFF
TRBV28	TRBJ2-3	CASSPPRALTDTQYF
TRBV20-1	TRBJ2-7	CSARRFEARDRSEQYF
TRBV10-3	TRBJ1-2	CAICETNFGYTF
TRBV4-1	TRBJ2-1	CAISHPSDLLRLHEQFF
TRBV6-5	TRBJ2-2	CVSATRNTGELFF
TRBV11-2	TRBJ2-1	CASGSGTIESF
TRBV24-1	TRBJ1-2	CATSDSAYGYTF
TRBV6-1	TRBJ2-1	CNSSVHGEKDEQFF
TRBV7-8	TRBJ2-3	CASIPDPVRTDTQYF
TRBV12-3/TRBV12-4	TRBJ1-1	CASSLRPHTEVFF
TRBV30	TRBJ1-1	CAWLPGFNTEAFF